A single sample is the source of the 6 T cell receptor beta chains below, sequenced in a study of identical twins' blood T cells. TCRdb re-called the 5' RACE reads through MiXCR, storing one row per CDR3 protein. Of a few hundred thousand distinct CDR3 sequences listed, approximately 30% are singletons. The material sequenced was PBMCs. The receptors here all came from a woman aged 18-50 years in good health.

The rearrangement uses TRBV4-2 and TRBJ2-4, with 8 bases identical to TRBD1. The germline V gene encodes CDR1 LGHNA and CDR2 YNFKEQ. The CDR3 is 16 amino acids. Trimming took 4 bases from V and 2 from J; bases not matched to a gene: 7. The CDR3 nucleotides are TGTGCCAGCAGCCCAGGCAGGGGGCATTCCAAAAACATTCAGTACTTC. Protein: CASSPGRGHSKNIQYF.

This sequence joins TRBV5-1 and TRBJ1-1, with 7 positions matching TRBD1. Germline V CDR1 and CDR2: SGHRS, YFSETQ. V dropped 4 bases and J dropped 6; count of bases not matched to a gene: 12. The CDR3 extends over 15 amino acids. CDR3 in DNA: TGCGCCAGCAGCGCTACAACAGGGGTGGACGCTGAAGCTTTCTTT. The encoded protein is CASSATTGVDAEAFF.

This clonotype has a handful of counts. The CDR3 bases are TGTGCCAGCAGACATACTCTGTGGCCTTCACCCCTCCACTTT. Encoded protein: CASRHTLWPSPLHF. The chain carries TRBV6-6 and TRBJ1-6; no definite D call. The V and J ends lost 6 bases and 9 bases respectively, with 15 bases between them. Germline assignment: CDR1 MNHNY and CDR2 SVGAGI (reference sequence). This CDR3 region has 14 residues.

The gene calls are TRBV20-1 and TRBJ2-2; 9 bases are shared with TRBD2. The germline V gene has CDR1 DFQATT and CDR2 SNEGSKA (reference sequence). The CDR3 length is 16 residues. Trimming cost V 1 base and J 7 bases; bases outside gene matches: 10. CDR3 sequence: CSARAIAGERNGELFF. In DNA form, the CDR3 reads TGCAGTGCTAGAGCTATAGCGGGAGAAAGGAACGGGGAGCTGTTTTTT.

This sequence joins TRBV29-1 and TRBJ1-2; tentatively, D is TRBD1 (6 bases). Between the trimmed V and J ends, which lost 4 bases and 4 bases, there was a span of 13 bases. The V gene's germline CDR1 is SQVTM and CDR2 ANQGSEA. The CDR3 sequence is 13 residues long. CDR3 DNA: TGCAGCGTTGGGGGGGCACCGATCTATGGCTACACCTTC. Translated: CSVGGAPIYGYTF. Using reference TRBV29-1 and TRBJ1-2 for the parts outside the CDR3, the full variable domain is SAVISQKPSRDICQRGTSLTIQCQVDSQVTMMFWYRQQPGQSLTLIATANQGSEATYESGFVIDKFPISRPNLTFSTLTVSNMSPEDSSIYLCSVGGAPIYGYTFGSGTRLTVV.

The genes are TRBV28 and TRBJ1-1; D gene ambiguous. Trimming pared 2 bases from V and 1 base from J, leaving 11 bases between. Germline assignment: CDR1 MDHEN and CDR2 SYDVKM. This CDR3 contains 15 residues. CDR3: CASSLPGLRNTEAFF. The DNA for the CDR3 is TGTGCCAGCAGTTTACCCGGACTGAGGAACACTGAAGCTTTCTTT. Full variable domain (remainder filled in from reference TRBV28 and TRBJ1-1): DVKVTQSSRYLVKRTGEKVFLECVQDMDHENMFWYRQDPGLGLRLIYFSYDVKMKEKGDIPEGYSVSREKKERFSLILESASTNQTSMYLCASSLPGLRNTEAFFGQGTRLTVV.